This TCR beta chain was identified during a study of blood T cell repertoires in COVID-19. Sequencing used immunoSEQ multiplex PCR; TCRdb keeps in-frame clones, though not all of them. The sample consists of over 150,000 clones, about 88% of them appearing once. Germline CDR1 is SGHRS and CDR2 is YFSETQ. The CDR3 totals 14 residues. V was clipped by 3 bases and J by 9 bases; unmatched bases: 10. The sequenced material came from peripheral blood. The TCR was taken from a man aged 30 to 39 with acute or convalescent COVID-19. The rearrangement uses TRBV5-1 and TRBJ2-5; 8 nucleotides match TRBD2. CDR3 nucleotides: TGCGCCAGCAGCTGGGATGGCGGGGGGACGGCCCAGTACTTC. Translating it yields CASSWDGGGTAQYF.